The sample holds many counts of the clone carrying this T cell receptor (beta chain). The sample originates from a study of identical twins. TCRdb passed the 5' RACE reads through MiXCR, listing each CDR3 protein once. The sample lists 200,000 to 300,000 distinct CDR3 sequences, roughly a tenth occurring once. Sample: memory T cells sorted from blood. This clonotype originated in a man aged 50 or older in good health.

The CDR3, as DNA: TGTGCCAGCAGTTGGAGTGGAAATGAGGGAGAGGACAATGAGCAGTTCTTC. This gives the protein CASSWSGNEGEDNEQFF. This chain uses TRBV6-5 with TRBJ2-1, with D perhaps matching TRBD2 (5 bases). V lost 4 bases and J lost 5, with 21 bases in between. The CDR3 runs to 17 residues. The germline V gene encodes CDR1 MNHEY and CDR2 SVGAGI.